This TCR beta chain stems from a study of control samples from healthy donors and cancer patients. V was trimmed by 4 bases and J by 1 base, leaving 4 bases between them. This CDR3 has 13 residues. CDR1 SGHDN and CDR2 FVKESK come from the germline V gene. Repertoires were generated with immunoSEQ multiplex PCR, while TCRdb's copy carries only in-frame clones and drops some. The table has about 410,000 clones, 75% to 95% seen once. This clone was picked up a small number of times. This sequence was found in a man aged 35-49 years with head and neck cancer. The sequencing input was PBMCs. The chain is built from TRBV14 and TRBJ2-2; D uncertain. CDR3 loop: CASSLGNTGELFF. For the CDR3, the DNA is TGTGCCAGCAGCCTCGGGAACACCGGGGAGCTGTTTTTT.